Following are 12 T cell receptor beta chains from one sample sequenced in a study of T cell repertoires in cytomegalovirus infection (dated by TCRdb to 2018 to 2020). This specimen's treatment or condition label, interpreted: in vitro stimulation with specific CMV peptide epitopes to enrich CMV-specific T cells. The sample was run on an Illumina HiSeq 1500. The raw public reads went through TCRdb reprocessing: fastp at Q25, MiXCR clone calling, in-frame beta chains kept. Rows are combined by CDR3 protein, so each entry shows the most common genes and DNA. Recorded for this sample are under 500,000 distinct CDR3 sequences; under 55% of them occurred a single time. The ten most abundant clones make up about 41% of the sample. These receptors' antigens are unknown. The sequences come from cultured PBMCs, collected from culture after CMV antigen stimulation. These receptors came from a human donor in good health (CMV status not recorded). Some clones in this sample may be carry-over from other donors' samples.

This clonotype was seen ten or more times. This sequence joins TRBV7-8 and TRBJ1-5, with a weak D call TRBD1 (6 bases). V was pared by 1 base and J by 1 base, with 14 bases between. The CDR3 covers 17 residues. Germline-derived CDR1 and CDR2 are SGHVS and FQNEAQ. CDR3 sequence (DNA): TGTGCCAGCAGCTTAGACCGACAGGCGTGGAGCAATCAGCCCCAGCATTTT. This gives the protein CASSLDRQAWSNQPQHF. The full variable domain, with the rest looked up from reference TRBV7-8 and TRBJ1-5, is GAGVSQSPRYKVAKRGQDVALRCDPISGHVSLFWYQQALGQGPEFLTYFQNEAQLDKSGLPSDRFFAERPEGSVSTLKIQRTQQEDSAVYLCASSLDRQAWSNQPQHFGDGTRLSIL.

The chain links TRBV20-1 to TRBJ2-7; unclear D gene. Germline V CDR1 and CDR2: DFQATT, SNEGSKA (reference sequence). With 6 bases removed from V and 4 bases from J, the gap between germline ends came to 22 bases. CDR3 length: 15 amino acids. CDR3 protein: CSAWNFRALPYEQYF. The CDR3, as DNA: TGCAGTGCCTGGAATTTCCGGGCCTTGCCTTACGAGCAGTACTTC.

The chain couples TRBV7-8 to TRBJ1-3; D might be TRBD1 (5 bases). V was trimmed by 3 bases and J by 0 bases, leaving 12 bases between them. This CDR3 comprises 16 residues. Germline CDR1 and CDR2: SGHVS and FQNEAQ. CDR3 coding DNA: TGTGCCAGCAGCTTTGAGGGGAATCCCTCTGGAAACACCATATATTTT. It is translated as CASSFEGNPSGNTIYF.

The chain carries TRBV28 and TRBJ2-1, with 14 bases lining up with TRBD2. The CDR3 is 18 amino acids. V shed 7 bases, J shed 3 bases, and the junction held 11 bases outside the gene matches. In germline, CDR1 is MDHEN, CDR2 SYDVKM. CDR3 residues: CASMEAKGLAGGYNEQFF. CDR3 nucleotides: TGTGCCAGCATGGAGGCCAAAGGACTAGCGGGGGGCTACAATGAGCAGTTCTTC.

The CDR3 region has the DNA TGTGCCAGCAGTTTGGGGACTCAAGCCGGCTCCTACGAGCAGTACTTC. Translating gives CASSLGTQAGSYEQYF. The genes are TRBV12-3 or TRBV12-4 and TRBJ2-7, with D maybe TRBD2 (6 bases). V lost 3 bases and J lost 0, with 15 bases in between. This CDR3 spans 16 amino acids.

This clonotype turned up a few times. The chain couples TRBV10-3 to TRBJ2-3, with D perhaps matching TRBD2 (6 bases). The CDR3 has 14 amino acids. The germline V gene has CDR1 ENHRY and CDR2 SYGVKD. The V gene lost 7 bases and the J gene lost 2 bases, with 13 bases spanning the gap. In nucleotides, the CDR3 is TGTGCCATCATGGAGGGGCTTATCACAGATACGCAGTATTTT. Its translation: CAIMEGLITDTQYF.

V is TRBV2 and J is TRBJ1-5; TRBD1 matches at 7 bases. The CDR3 consists of 12 residues. V lost 11 bases and J lost 6; bases outside the gene matches: 7. The germline gives CDR1 SNHLY, CDR2 FYNNEI. CDR3 DNA sequence: TGTGCCGGGGGGACAGAGACTCAGCCCCAGCATTTT. Amino acid sequence: CAGGTETQPQHF.

V gene TRBV30 combines with J gene TRBJ1-6; the D is unclear. Per the germline V gene, CDR1 is GTSNPN and CDR2 is SVGIG (reference sequence). Trimming removed 4 bases from V and 8 bases from J, with 12 bases in between. CDR3 length equals 13 residues. In DNA form, the CDR3 reads TGTGCCTGGAATGAGATTGGGGATTCACCCCTCCACTTT. This codes for CAWNEIGDSPLHF.

This rearrangement joins TRBV15 to TRBJ2-5, with D hard to call. The germline V gene encodes CDR1 LNHNV and CDR2 YYDKDF (reference sequence). V lost 6 bases, J lost 1 base, and 9 bases lay in between. The CDR3 spans 13 residues. CDR3: CATSGFPQETQYF. In DNA form, the CDR3 reads TGTGCCACCAGTGGGTTCCCCCAAGAGACCCAGTACTTC. Based on the CDR3 plus reference TRBV15 and TRBJ2-5, the full variable domain is DAMVIQNPRYQVTQFGKPVTLSCSQTLNHNVMYWYQQKSSQAPKLLFHYYDKDFNNEADTPDNFQSRRPNTSFCFLDIRSPGLGDTAMYLCATSGFPQETQYFGPGTRLLVL.

This clonotype was recorded a few times. The chain recombines TRBV19 with TRBJ2-7; TRBD1 agrees at 7 bases. There are 15 residues in the CDR3. Looked up from germline, CDR1 is LNHDA and CDR2 is SQIVND (reference sequence). V trimming: 5 bases; J trimming: 2 bases; junction bases outside the gene matches: 9. DNA of the CDR3: TGTGCCAGTAGTCCAAGGACAGGCTACACCTACGAGCAGTACTTC. The encoded protein is CASSPRTGYTYEQYF.

The genes are TRBV7-9 and TRBJ2-3; 10 bases map to TRBD2. The V gene end was trimmed by 5 bases and the J gene end by 0 bases; junction bases not matched to a gene: 8. The length of the CDR3 is 17 residues. Germline V gene sequence: CDR1 SEHNR, CDR2 FQNEAQ (reference sequence). CDR3 bases: TGTGCCAGCAGCCCAAGGACTAGCGGACCTAGCACAGATACGCAGTATTTT. Protein product: CASSPRTSGPSTDTQYF.

Only a few counts were recorded for this clonotype. The rearrangement joins TRBV12-3 or TRBV12-4 to TRBJ1-3, with D unresolved. CDR3 length equals 15 residues. Trimming took off 3 bases at V and 4 bases at J, with 13 bases between the two ends. In DNA form, the CDR3 reads TGTGCCAGCAGTTTGGCTCCTTTGGTAGGAAACACCATATATTTT. It is translated as CASSLAPLVGNTIYF.